The sample holds many counts of the clone carrying this TCR beta chain. Its specificity is unknown. The source of the sample is a study of regulatory T cells in long-lasting Graves disease. The overall study: Graves' patients (newly diagnosed) had been on antithyroid drugs under 3 months. Overall study findings and caveats: Favored gene segments in persistent disease were TRBV28, TRBJ1-2 and TRBJ2-5.

The time point: newly diagnosed GD, antithyroid drugs for less than 3 months. Construction of the TCR library relied on RNA isolated from PBMCs. Assembly of TCR beta libraries relied on iRepertoire HTBI primers together with Arm-PCR of CDR3 regions. TCRdb used MiXCR to reprocess the multiplex PCR reads, holding one entry per CDR3 protein. Counted here are approximately 400,000 distinct CDR3 sequences, about 12% occurring once; the ten biggest clones make up approximately 17%. Between the trimmed V and J ends, which lost 3 bases and 5 bases, there was a span of 13 bases. The CDR3 loop spans 14 amino acids. Looked up from germline, CDR1 is PRHDT and CDR2 is FYEKMQ (reference sequence). These data were also filed under a second study, of T cells in Graves' hyperthyroidism and ophthalmopathy. That work adds: Exclusion of patients followed from uncontrolled infection, other autoimmune disease, pregnancy or lactation. RT-PCR in the first round (using the HTBI primer set) targeted the TCR CDR3.

The sequence was obtained from a woman younger than 35 with Graves disease. The material sequenced was peripheral blood mononuclear cells (PBMCs), taken at new diagnosis, from a patient treated with antithyroid drugs. The rearrangement links TRBV13 to TRBJ2-5; possible D gene TRBD2, 6 bases. In DNA form, the CDR3 reads TGTGCCAGCAGCTTCCCCAATCGGGAGGAGACCCAGTACTTC. It is translated as CASSFPNREETQYF.